The 6 T cell receptor beta chains below were found in one sample sequenced in a study of T cell responses to AZD1222 COVID-19 vaccine. Repertoires were generated with immunoSEQ multiplex PCR, while TCRdb's copy carries only in-frame clones and drops some. This sample has around 160,000 clones; under 95% occur once, and the top ten carry less than 5.5%. The sample here was peripheral blood, taken on day 0 of AZD1222 vaccination. These TCRs come from an adult in good health.

This chain links TRBV15 with TRBJ1-6, with D hard to call. Trimming pared 0 bases from V and 0 bases from J, leaving 3 bases between. The CDR3 consists of 15 residues. Germline CDR1 and CDR2: LNHNV and YYDKDF (reference sequence). CDR3 bases: TGTGCCACCAGCAGAGACTCCTCCTATAATTCACCCCTCCACTTT. Protein product: CATSRDSSYNSPLHF.

The chain uses TRBV9 and TRBJ2-7, with D perhaps matching TRBD2 (6 bases). The length of the CDR3 is 16 residues. V gave up 0 bases and J gave up 1 base, with 14 bases separating them. Germline V gene lookup returns CDR1 SGDLS and CDR2 YYNGEE. This chain's CDR3 is CASSVGVGGRSYEQYF. CDR3 in DNA: TGTGCCAGCAGCGTAGGGGTCGGGGGAAGGTCCTACGAGCAGTACTTC. Supplemented by reference TRBV9 and TRBJ2-7, the full variable domain reads DSGVTQTPKHLITATGQRVTLRCSPRSGDLSVYWYQQSLDQGLQFLIQYYNGEERAKGNILERFSAQQFPDLHSELNLSSLELGDSALYFCASSVGVGGRSYEQYFGPGTRLTVT.

The chain carries TRBV7-2 and TRBJ2-3; D not resolved. This CDR3 contains 13 residues. The ends were cut back, 4 bases at V and 2 bases at J, with 7 bases in the middle. The germline CDR1 and CDR2 sequences are SGHTA and FQGNSA. CDR3 coding DNA: TGTGCCAGCAGCTCGGCCTACACAGATACGCAGTATTTT. Encoded protein: CASSSAYTDTQYF.

In nucleotides, the CDR3 is TGTGCCAGCAGTTACGTGGGGCGGGACGGGCCGCAGTATTTT. It translates to CASSYVGRDGPQYF. The V call is TRBV6-2 or TRBV6-3, the J call TRBJ2-3; D is possibly TRBD2 (6 bases). The CDR3 covers 14 residues. Trimming removed 2 bases from V and 10 bases from J, with 16 bases in between. Germline CDR1 and CDR2: MNHEY and SVGEGT.

The chain couples TRBV3-1 (or the pseudogene TRBV3-2) to TRBJ1-5; D is possibly TRBD1 (5 bases). The germline gives CDR1 LGHDT, CDR2 YNNKEL (reference sequence). The CDR3 has 17 residues. V lost 4 bases and J lost 2, with 18 bases in between. Here the CDR3 reads CASSPSDSAIRNQPQHF. The CDR3 DNA is TGTGCCAGCAGCCCATCTGACAGCGCAATCCGCAATCAGCCCCAGCATTTT.

V usage is TRBV24-1 and J usage is TRBJ2-6; the D is unclear. Trimming pared 2 bases from V and 0 bases from J, leaving 7 bases between. Germline assignment: CDR1 KGHDR and CDR2 SFDVKD. The CDR3 consists of 16 residues. CDR3 region: CATSDWKSSGANVLTF. The CDR3 DNA reads TGTGCCACCAGTGATTGGAAATCCTCTGGGGCCAACGTCCTGACTTTC.